These T cell receptor beta chains were read from a single sample in a study of identical twins. TCRdb called the 5' RACE reads again in MiXCR, with one record for every CDR3 protein. Among about 330,000 distinct CDR3 sequences listed, about 12% were seen once. This sample was shared with a second study, whose subject was yellow fever vaccine responses in identical twins.

Sequencing input: CD8+ T cells sorted from blood. All receptors derive from a woman between 18 and 29 years old in good health. Each CDR3 is given with its conserved first and last residue. A D gene is named only where the DNA matches it firmly. Clone size appears in some rows only: once, few, many, or a class for an expanded clone.

v_call	j_call	d_call	clone_size	cdr3_nt	cdr3_aa
TRBV12-3/TRBV12-4	TRBJ2-7	NA	few	TGTGCCAGCAGTTTAACGGCAGCTTTTCGAAGATCCTACGAGCAGTACTTC	CASSLTAAFRRSYEQYF
TRBV5-1	TRBJ2-7	NA	few	TGCGCCAGCAGCTTTTACAGGGGAGGCTACGAGCAGTACTTC	CASSFYRGGYEQYF
TRBV12-5	TRBJ2-6	NA	many	TGTGCTAGTGGTTTGGATAGCTCTGGGGCCAACGTCCTGACTTTC	CASGLDSSGANVLTF
TRBV6-5	TRBJ1-1	NA	few	TGTGCCAGCACGGGGGCAGACACTGAAGCTTTCTTT	CASTGADTEAFF
TRBV20-1	TRBJ2-7	TRBD1	few	TGCAGTGCTAGTGGACAGGGGGGGATCTACGAGCAGTACTTC	CSASGQGGIYEQYF
TRBV9	TRBJ1-1	NA	NA	TGTGCCAGCAGCGTAGAAGGGCGGGGCCTCGAGAACACTGAAGCTTTCTTT	CASSVEGRGLENTEAFF
TRBV29-1	TRBJ2-2	NA	many	TGCAGCGCCCGGGGGGCTAGCGGTCACCGGGAGCTGTTTTTT	CSARGASGHRELFF
TRBV7-9	TRBJ1-2	NA	NA	TGTGCCAGCAGCTGGAGGGACGGCCCAAACTATGGCTACACCTTC	CASSWRDGPNYGYTF
TRBV6-5	TRBJ2-1	NA	NA	TGTGCCAGCAGATACGGCGAGAACAATGAGCAGTTCTTC	CASRYGENNEQFF
TRBV7-9	TRBJ2-2	NA	few	TGTGCCAGCAGCCACCCCGGTGAACAGATCGGCGGGGAGCTGTTTTTT	CASSHPGEQIGGELFF
TRBV9	TRBJ2-5	TRBD1	few	TGTGCCAGCAGCGCGTGGACAGGGGAAGGGGAGACCCAGTACTTC	CASSAWTGEGETQYF
TRBV6-5	TRBJ1-6	TRBD1	NA	TGTGCCAGCAGTTACTCAACGGGACAGGGCTGGTATAATTCACCCCTCCACTTT	CASSYSTGQGWYNSPLHF
TRBV7-9	TRBJ2-7	NA	few	TGTGCCAGCAGCTTAGATGGGCTAGCTTACGAGCAGTACTTC	CASSLDGLAYEQYF
TRBV4-1	TRBJ1-5	TRBD1	few	TGCGCCAGCAGCCCCGGGGACAGGGGGGATCAGCCCCAGCATTTT	CASSPGDRGDQPQHF